The clone carrying this T cell receptor (beta chain) was seen repeatedly, ten times or more. The data originate from a study of T cell clonality in common variable immunodeficiency. Only in-frame clones appear in the TCRdb table, and some are missing; sequencing was by immunoSEQ multiplex PCR. The sample contains 57,000 or so clones, none of them singletons. Input material: peripheral blood mononuclear cells. The sequence came from a person aged 18 to 75 in good health.

CDR3: CARDSFSGANVLTF. CDR3 DNA (partial): TGTGCCAGAGACAGTTTCTCTGGGGCCAACGTC. The rearrangement uses TRBV2 and TRBJ2-6, with D possibly matching TRBD1 (5 bases). The CDR3 end falls 3 residues outside the read, so it is completed with the germline J gene. The length of the CDR3 is 14 residues. Trimming left V 9 bases short and J 0 bases short, with 9 bases between. Germline loops: CDR1 SNHLY, CDR2 FYNNEI.